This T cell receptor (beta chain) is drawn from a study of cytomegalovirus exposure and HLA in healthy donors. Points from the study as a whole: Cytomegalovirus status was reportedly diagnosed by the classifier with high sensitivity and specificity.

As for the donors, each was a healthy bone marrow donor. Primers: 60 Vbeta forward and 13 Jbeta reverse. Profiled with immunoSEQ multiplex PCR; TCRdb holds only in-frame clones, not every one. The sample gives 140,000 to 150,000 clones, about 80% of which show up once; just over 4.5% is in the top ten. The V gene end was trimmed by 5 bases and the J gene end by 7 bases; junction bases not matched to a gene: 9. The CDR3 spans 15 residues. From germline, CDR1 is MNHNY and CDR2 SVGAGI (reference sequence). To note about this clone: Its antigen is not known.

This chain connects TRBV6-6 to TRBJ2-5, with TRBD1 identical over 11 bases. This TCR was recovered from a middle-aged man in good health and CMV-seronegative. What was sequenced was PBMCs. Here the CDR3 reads CASSTRTGGMTTQYF. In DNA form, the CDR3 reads TGTGCCAGCAGTACCCGGACAGGGGGCATGACGACCCAGTACTTC.